Each of the 13 T cell receptor beta chains below was sequenced from the same sample in a study of blood T cell repertoires in COVID-19. Repertoires were generated with immunoSEQ multiplex PCR, while TCRdb's copy carries only in-frame clones and drops some. The data hold 120,000 to 150,000 clones, with around nine tenths observed a single time. Sequencing used peripheral blood. These receptors were collected from a woman between 45 and 60 years old with active or convalescent COVID-19.

For the CDR3, the DNA is TGTGCCAGCAGTCAGGACAGGGTGTATGGCTACACCTTC. It is translated as CASSQDRVYGYTF. The gene calls are TRBV2 and TRBJ1-2, with TRBD1 matching over 8 bases. Unmatched junction bases numbered 4, after V lost 5 bases and J lost 5 bases. Germline-derived CDR1 and CDR2 are SNHLY and FYNNEI. The CDR3 is 13 residues long.

This chain uses TRBV5-1 with TRBJ2-5, with 7 bases identical to TRBD2. The germline V gene encodes CDR1 SGHRS and CDR2 YFSETQ. V shed 4 bases, J shed 5 bases, and the junction held 8 bases outside the gene matches. The CDR3 spans 14 residues. CDR3 loop: CASSLGLVKETQYF. The CDR3 DNA sequence: TGCGCCAGCAGCCTCGGACTAGTGAAGGAGACCCAGTACTTC.

V usage is TRBV19 and J usage is TRBJ1-5; D not certain. The CDR3 spans 15 residues. V dropped 3 bases and J dropped 7 bases, with 16 bases sitting between them. Germline loops: CDR1 LNHDA, CDR2 SQIVND (reference sequence). CDR3 loop: CASSMWSPTRQPQHF. CDR3 DNA: TGTGCCAGTAGTATGTGGTCCCCAACTAGGCAGCCCCAGCATTTT. Full variable domain (missing parts from reference TRBV19 and TRBJ1-5): DGGITQSPKYLFRKEGQNVTLSCEQNLNHDAMYWYRQDPGQGLRLIYYSQIVNDFQKGDIAEGYSVSREKKESFPLTVTSAQKNPTAFYLCASSMWSPTRQPQHFGDGTRLSIL.

The J gene is TRBJ1-1, the V gene TRBV4-3; D is unresolved. Per the germline V gene, CDR1 is LGHNA and CDR2 is YSLEER. This CDR3 region has 13 residues. Trimming removed 0 bases at V and 4 bases at J, with 6 bases between. The CDR3 DNA sequence: TGCGCCAGCAGCCAAGAGAGGATCACTGAAGCTTTCTTT. Protein sequence: CASSQERITEAFF.

This chain links TRBV5-4 with TRBJ2-1; 15 bases fit TRBD2. V dropped 4 bases and J dropped 7; count of bases not matched to a gene: 6. The CDR3 runs to 16 residues. Germline CDR1 and CDR2: SGHNT and YYREEE (reference sequence). The DNA of the CDR3 is TGTGCCAGCAGCCTGGGGACTAGCGGGGGGTATAATGAGCAGTTCTTC. It codes for CASSLGTSGGYNEQFF.

This rearrangement joins TRBV5-6 to TRBJ2-3; a possible D gene is TRBD1 (6 bases). CDR3 size: 17 residues. V lost 4 bases to trimming and J lost 2 bases, with 20 bases between them. The germline gives CDR1 SGHDT, CDR2 YYEEEE. This CDR3 is CASSGFRDTTNTDTQYF. CDR3 DNA sequence: TGTGCCAGCAGCGGATTCCGGGACACCACAAACACAGATACGCAGTATTTT.

The chain couples TRBV27 to TRBJ1-2; possibly TRBD1 for D (6 bases). Trimming left V 5 bases short and J 4 bases short, with 14 bases between. Per the germline V gene, CDR1 is MNHEY and CDR2 is SMNVEV (reference sequence). The CDR3 covers 14 residues. The CDR3 DNA is TGTGCCAGCAGTCCACGGACAGAGAGCTATGGCTACACCTTC. It encodes CASSPRTESYGYTF.

The chain joins TRBV5-1 to TRBJ1-4, with D unresolved. The V and J ends lost 1 base and 6 bases respectively, with 13 bases between them. CDR3 length: 15 amino acids. Germline V lookup: CDR1 SGHRS, CDR2 YFSETQ. The DNA for the CDR3 is TGCGCCAGCAGCTTGTCGGGGAGTCCGTATGAAAAACTGTTTTTT. It encodes CASSLSGSPYEKLFF.

This clone came up once. The J gene is TRBJ1-2, the V gene TRBV28; D is ambiguous. This CDR3 is built from 17 residues. Germline V CDR1 and CDR2: MDHEN, SYDVKM. The V and J ends lost 3 bases and 4 bases respectively, with 21 bases between them. The CDR3 region is CASSLDHLRGGIYGYTF. Written as DNA, the CDR3 is TGTGCCAGCAGTTTGGACCACCTTCGGGGAGGAATCTATGGCTACACCTTC.

A remark on this clone: An end of the junction differs from the germline gene, which may be a read error. The chain couples TRBV5-1 to TRBJ2-3; D unclear. Germline V gene sequence: CDR1 SGHRS, CDR2 YFSETQ. This CDR3 spans 15 amino acids. The CDR3 loop reads CASNLNPQATDTQYF. The CDR3 DNA sequence: TGCGCCAGCAACTTGAATCCTCAGGCCACAGATACGCAGTATTTT.

The chain joins TRBV9 to TRBJ2-7; TRBD2 matches 9 bases. With 0 bases clipped from V and 5 bases from J, the junction kept 3 bases outside the gene matches. The CDR3 totals 14 residues. CDR1 is SGDLS, CDR2 YYNGEE, per germline. The CDR3 here is CASSVEAGGDEQYF. The CDR3, as DNA: TGTGCCAGCAGCGTAGAGGCGGGAGGGGACGAGCAGTACTTC.

This chain links TRBV15 with TRBJ2-7; weak D call: TRBD2 (6 bases). The V gene lost 5 bases and the J gene lost 3 bases, with 11 bases spanning the gap. The CDR3 contains 13 residues. Germline lookup yields CDR1 LNHNV and CDR2 YYDKDF (reference sequence). In nucleotides, the CDR3 is TGTGCCACCAGCGTGACTAGAAACTACGAGCAGTACTTC. Translated: CATSVTRNYEQYF.

This clone was seen a single time. J is TRBJ2-3 and V is TRBV15, with a tentative D call TRBD2 (5 bases). This CDR3 comprises 14 residues. Germline V CDR1 and CDR2: LNHNV, YYDKDF (reference sequence). Trimming removed 5 bases from V and 2 bases from J, with 11 bases in between. The CDR3 protein is CATSLGRVTDTQYF. CDR3 DNA sequence: TGTGCCACCAGCTTAGGGCGGGTCACAGATACGCAGTATTTT.